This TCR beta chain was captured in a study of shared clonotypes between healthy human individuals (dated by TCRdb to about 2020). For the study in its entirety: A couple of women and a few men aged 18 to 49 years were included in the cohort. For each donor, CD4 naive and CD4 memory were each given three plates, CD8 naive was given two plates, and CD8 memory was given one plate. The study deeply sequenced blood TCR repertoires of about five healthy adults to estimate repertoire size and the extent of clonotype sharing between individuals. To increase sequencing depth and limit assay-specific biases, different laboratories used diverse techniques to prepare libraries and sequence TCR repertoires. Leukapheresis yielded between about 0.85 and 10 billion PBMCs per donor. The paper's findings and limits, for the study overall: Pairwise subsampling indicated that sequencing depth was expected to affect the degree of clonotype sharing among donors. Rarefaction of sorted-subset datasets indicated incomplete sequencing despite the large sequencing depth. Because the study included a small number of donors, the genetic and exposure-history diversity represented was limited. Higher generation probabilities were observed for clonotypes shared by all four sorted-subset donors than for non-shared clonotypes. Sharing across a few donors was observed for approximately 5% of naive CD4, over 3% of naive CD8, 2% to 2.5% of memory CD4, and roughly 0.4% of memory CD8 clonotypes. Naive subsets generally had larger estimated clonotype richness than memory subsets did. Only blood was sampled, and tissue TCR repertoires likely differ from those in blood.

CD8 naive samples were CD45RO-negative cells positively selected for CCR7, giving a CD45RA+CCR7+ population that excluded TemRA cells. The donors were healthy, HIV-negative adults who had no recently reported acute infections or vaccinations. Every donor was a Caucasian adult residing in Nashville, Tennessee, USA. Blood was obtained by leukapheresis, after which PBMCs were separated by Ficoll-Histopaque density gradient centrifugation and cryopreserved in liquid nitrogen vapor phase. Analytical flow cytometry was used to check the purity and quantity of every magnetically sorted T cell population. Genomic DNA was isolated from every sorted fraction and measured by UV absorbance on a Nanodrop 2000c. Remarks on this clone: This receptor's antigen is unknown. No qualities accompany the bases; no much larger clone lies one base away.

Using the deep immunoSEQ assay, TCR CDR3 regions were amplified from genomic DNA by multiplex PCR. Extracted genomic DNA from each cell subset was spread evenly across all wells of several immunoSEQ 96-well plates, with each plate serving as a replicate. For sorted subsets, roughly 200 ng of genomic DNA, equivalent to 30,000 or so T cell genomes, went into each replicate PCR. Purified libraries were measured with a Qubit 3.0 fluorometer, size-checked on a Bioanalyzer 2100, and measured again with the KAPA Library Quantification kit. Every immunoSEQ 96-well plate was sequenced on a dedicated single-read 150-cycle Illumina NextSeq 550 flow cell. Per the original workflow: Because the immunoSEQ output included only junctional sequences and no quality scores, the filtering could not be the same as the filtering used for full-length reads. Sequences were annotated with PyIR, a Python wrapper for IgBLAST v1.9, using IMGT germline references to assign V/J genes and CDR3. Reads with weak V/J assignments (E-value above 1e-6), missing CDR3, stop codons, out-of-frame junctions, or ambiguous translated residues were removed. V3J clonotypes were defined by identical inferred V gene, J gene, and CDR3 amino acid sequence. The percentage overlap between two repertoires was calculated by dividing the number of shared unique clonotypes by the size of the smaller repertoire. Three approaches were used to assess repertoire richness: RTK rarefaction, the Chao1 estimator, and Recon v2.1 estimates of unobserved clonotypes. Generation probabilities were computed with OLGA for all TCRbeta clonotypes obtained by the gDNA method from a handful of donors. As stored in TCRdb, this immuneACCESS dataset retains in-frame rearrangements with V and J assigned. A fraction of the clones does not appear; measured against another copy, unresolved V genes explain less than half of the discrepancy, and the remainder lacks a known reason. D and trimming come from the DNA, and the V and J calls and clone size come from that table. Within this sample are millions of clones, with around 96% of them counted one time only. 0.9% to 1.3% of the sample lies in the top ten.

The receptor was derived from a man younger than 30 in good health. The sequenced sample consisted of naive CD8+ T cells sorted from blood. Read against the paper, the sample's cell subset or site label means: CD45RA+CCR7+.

The CDR3 loop reads CASSDSGQGIYGYTF. The sequenced DNA is TGTGCCAGCAGTGATTCGGGACAGGGGATCTATGGCTACACCTTC. The sequence links TRBV25-1 to TRBJ1-2; 10 central nucleotides agree with TRBD1. V is cut back by 3 bases and J by 4 bases, with 5 bases in the junction unmatched. The CDR3 goes from the cysteine to the phenylalanine over 15 residues. Kept here is only the CDR3 DNA, which spans 45 bases and is read in frame from base 1. The CDR1 and CDR2 encoded by the germline V gene are MGHDK and SYGVNS.